This record looks at one T cell receptor beta chain sequence and its context. The target antigen is unknown. Stated treatment: some 19 received Ad26.COV2.S at low or high dose, single or two shots; five or six received placebo; per-sample allocation not given. Following the first vaccine or placebo injection, samples were taken on day 63. Whoever gave the sample was an adult aged 18-55 years in Boston. This sample was included in a study of Ad26.COV2.S vaccination and SARS-CoV-2 variants. V trimming: 6 bases; J trimming: 8 bases; junction bases outside the gene matches: 8. CDR1 and CDR2 (germline): MGHRA, YSYEKL. The CDR3 is made up of 15 amino acids. Repertoires were generated with immunoSEQ multiplex PCR, while TCRdb's copy carries only in-frame clones and drops some. The sample has around 400,000 clones; about 83% are singletons. Study findings and constraints: While placebo recipients had lower spike-specific TCR breadth, vaccine recipients had more.

The receptor was isolated from a person between 18 and 65 years old who received the Ad26.COV2.S COVID-19 vaccine or a placebo. The chain uses TRBV4-1 and TRBJ1-6; 9 bases match TRBD1. The sample consisted of peripheral blood, taken in a trial of Ad26.COV2.S vaccine versus placebo. CDR3 nucleotides: TGCGCCAGCAGACCCTGGGACAGGGAAGATTCACCCCTCCACTTT. Its translation: CASRPWDREDSPLHF.